This T cell receptor (beta chain) is from a study of T-cell memory formation after mild COVID-19. Study-level points and caveats: The study found contracting CD4+ clones mainly in CM and EM and contracting CD8+ clones in EMRA. Day 37-peaking second-wave clones had unconfirmed SARS-CoV-2 specificity.

This CDR3 region has 14 residues. The V end was cut by 1 base, the J end by 4 bases, with 9 bases between. Per germline, CDR1 SGHTA and CDR2 FQGTGA. Concerning this clonotype: The antigen is not known.

MiXCR, applied by TCRdb to the 5' RACE reads, yields one record per CDR3 protein. The sample has 130,000 to 150,000 distinct CDR3 sequences, approximately 5.7% seen once; the top ten hold around 1.9%. Sequencing was carried out using PBMCs or a T cell subset sorted from them (not recorded which). This TCR was recovered from an adult woman who had mild COVID-19 (a few samples of this study predate the infection). Cell type and time point are not known. V and J are TRBV7-3 and TRBJ2-3, with D uncertain. CDR3 coding DNA: TGTGCCAGCAGCTTAATTGGCAGTTCAGATACGCAGTATTTT. Its translation is CASSLIGSSDTQYF. The full variable domain, rest sourced from reference TRBV7-3 and TRBJ2-3, is GAGVSQTPSNKVTEKGKYVELRCDPISGHTALYWYRQSLGQGPEFLIYFQGTGAADDSGLPNDRFFAVRPEGSVSTLKIQRTERGDSAVYLCASSLIGSSDTQYFGPGTRLTVL.